This T cell receptor (beta chain) was found in a study of human T cells and chemical hapten exposure. About the research overall: Patch tests applied 0.01% DPC to the upper back and were scored after 6 days. Study-level points and caveats: As the donors had alopecia, their immune response may differ from healthy people's.

This clonotype turned up a few times. The target antigen is unknown. The V end lost 7 bases, the J end lost 6 bases, and 15 bases lay between the germline ends. The CDR3 length is 14 residues. The authors' processing: Between 23,224 and 690,600 TCRs appeared in each sample, and the median stood at roughly 95,000. TCRdb fed the RACE reads into MiXCR, producing one record per CDR3 protein. These V and J calls derive from TCRdb rather than the authors' analysis. The repertoire holds over 55,000 distinct CDR3 sequences, with approximately 9.9% as singletons. Noted time point: pre-sensitization, week 0. Treatment indicated: therapeutic diphenylcyclopropenone sensitization with weekly scalp DPC. Before extraction, the whole blood was not fractionated, and total RNA was taken from it.

The material sequenced was whole blood, taken in connection with sensitization to the hapten diphenylcyclopropenone (DPC). This clonotype was obtained from a man in his forties or fifties with alopecia areata. Some clones in this sample may be carry-over from other donors' samples. V and J are TRBV12-3 or TRBV12-4 and TRBJ2-2; TRBD1 or TRBD2 may be the D gene (6 bases each). DNA for the CDR3: TGTGCCAGCAACCCGGGGGCAGCCTCCGGGGAGCTGTTTTTT. Its translation: CASNPGAASGELFF.